What follows describes a single T cell receptor (beta chain). This clonotype came up once. Its target antigen remains unknown. The missing conserved phenylalanine or tryptophan at the end of this CDR3 makes a read error likely. Surgical brain or tumor specimens were cryofrozen in liquid nitrogen immediately after resection, and peripheral blood cells were collected concurrently. This entry comes from a study of glioma-infiltrating T cells listed by TCRdb under 2016. Background for the entire study: Low-grade gliomas were WHO grade II oligodendrogliomas or astrocytomas, and glioblastomas were WHO grade IV tumors sampled at initial rather than recurrent diagnosis. Before surgery, glioma patients were given dexamethasone for six or fewer days. Sequencing coverage of roughly 4.5- to 10-fold of 750,000 to 1,000,000 peripheral T cells was targeted for blood libraries. The study sequenced TCR alpha- and beta-chain repertoires from glioma tissue, from non-neoplastic brain tissue and from matched peripheral blood mononuclear cells. To gauge divergence between tissue and blood T-cell populations, every tissue-infiltrating repertoire was compared against the peripheral blood repertoire from the same patient. Three low-grade glioma patients, about 8 primary glioblastoma patients, and three non-glioma patients who contributed non-neoplastic brain tissue made up the paired cohort. Beyond this particular receptor, the publication reports: Tissue and blood shared very few CDR3 sequences, a result attributed to high CDR3 diversity and limited sampling. VJ-independent divergence between tissue and blood was found to be below expectation in non-neoplastic patients but above expectation in all gliomas, particularly low-grade gliomas. Group comparisons were based on small numbers of patients: three non-neoplastic, three low-grade glioma and seven to nine glioblastoma patients. Patients with low tissue-blood divergence were marked by a signature set of shared blood CDR3 motifs, and this signature set was depleted in highly divergent patients.

The iRepertoire nested amplicon-rescue multiplex PCR (arm-PCR) platform was used to amplify TCR alpha and beta CDR3 regions from RNA. The input for one-step reverse transcription and amplification was about 95-450 ng of either tissue mRNA or PBMC total RNA. Following bead purification, Illumina adapters were added through a secondary multiplex PCR, and the libraries were then gel-purified between 200 and 400 bp. The libraries contained internal 6-nucleotide barcodes that were used for demultiplexing. Sequencing of the libraries was done on an Illumina MiSeq using 2x220 or 2x250 nucleotide paired-end reads. The authors' pipeline ran thus. Paired reads were merged using FLASH 1.2.11 and aligned with BWA-MEM to the GRCh37 human genome, and TRA and TRB reads were then extracted. V and J assignment used an IMGT-derived reference of cassette sequences and CDR3 motifs that included pseudogenes. Three-frame translation of reads was performed, and productive CDR3s were defined as those with a C...FGXG motif and no stop codons. A clonotype was defined as a unique combination of a V-J cassette pair and a CDR3 amino acid sequence. Hamming distance filtering was applied to reads, with thresholds set by the sequence error rate of each sample in mapped regions. TCRdb reanalyzed the raw reads on its own, using fastp at Q25 for trimming and MiXCR for clone calling, and kept in-frame beta chains. Records with the same CDR3 protein are collapsed into one entry carrying the most frequent genes and DNA. TCRdb, not the authors, supplied the V and J calls. The table for this sample lists 300,000 to 400,000 distinct CDR3 sequences; around 38% of them were counted only once. The ten largest account for around 13% of the sample.

The clonotype was recovered from a human donor with low-grade glioma or glioblastoma, undergoing nonglioma brain surgery, or in good health (not recorded which). Sequenced material: glioma tissue, nonneoplastic brain tissue, or PBMCs (not recorded which).

The CDR3 reads as follows: CASSLASTAITEAFL. The DNA is TGTGCCAGCAGCTTAGCATCAACAGCGATCACTGAAGCTTTCTTA. The rearranged segments are TRBV19 and TRBJ1-1; too little of a D gene remains to name it. CDR1 and CDR2 (LNHDA, SQIVND) derive from the germline V gene (reference sequence). V loses 9 bases, J loses 4 bases, and the germline ends lie 21 bases apart. The CDR3 numbers 15 amino acids, ends counted. Left in the record is the CDR3 DNA by itself, 45 bases read in frame from the first base.